Sequencing of this TCR beta chain was carried out in a study of blood T cell repertoires in COVID-19. Background on the study: Sites in the United States, Italy and Spain provided acute and convalescent COVID-19 samples. T cells, B-cell-depleted T cells, or PBMCs provided the cDNA or gDNA that served as material.

Germline V gene sequence: CDR1 SGHTS, CDR2 YDEGEE. Germline trimming cut 2 bases from V and 1 base from J; bases unmatched to any gene: 3. This CDR3 comprises 15 residues. In the authors' methods: The assay estimated nucleated cells by amplifying reference gene primers. Produced via immunoSEQ multiplex PCR; TCRdb's table is partial and in-frame only. That table is the source of V, J and clone size, and D and trimming were worked out from the DNA. Of about 210,000 clones detected, 70% to 90% appear once; the ten largest clones hold 6% to 8.5%. This receptor was taken from a woman in her forties or fifties with active or convalescent COVID-19. Sequenced: peripheral blood. This chain links TRBV5-8 with TRBJ2-3; 8 bases agree with TRBD1. The CDR3 DNA reads as TGTGCCAGCAGCTTACACAGGGGGGGCACAGATACGCAGTATTTT. Protein sequence: CASSLHRGGTDTQYF.